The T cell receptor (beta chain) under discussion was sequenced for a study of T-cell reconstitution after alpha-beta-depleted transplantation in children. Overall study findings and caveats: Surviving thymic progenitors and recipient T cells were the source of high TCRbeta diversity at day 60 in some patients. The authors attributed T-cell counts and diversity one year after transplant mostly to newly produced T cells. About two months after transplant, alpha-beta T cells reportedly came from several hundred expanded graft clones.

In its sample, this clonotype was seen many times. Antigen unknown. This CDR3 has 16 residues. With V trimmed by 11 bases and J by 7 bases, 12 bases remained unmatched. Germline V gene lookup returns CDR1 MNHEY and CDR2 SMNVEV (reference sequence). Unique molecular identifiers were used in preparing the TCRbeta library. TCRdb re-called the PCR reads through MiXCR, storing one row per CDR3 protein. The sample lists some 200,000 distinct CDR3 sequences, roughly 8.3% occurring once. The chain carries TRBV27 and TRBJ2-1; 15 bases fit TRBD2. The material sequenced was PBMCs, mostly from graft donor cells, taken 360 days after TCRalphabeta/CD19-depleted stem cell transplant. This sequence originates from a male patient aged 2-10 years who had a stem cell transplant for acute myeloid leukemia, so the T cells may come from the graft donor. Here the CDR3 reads CASGTSGGHGINEQFF. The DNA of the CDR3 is TGTGCCTCGGGGACTAGCGGGGGGCATGGGATTAATGAGCAGTTCTTC.